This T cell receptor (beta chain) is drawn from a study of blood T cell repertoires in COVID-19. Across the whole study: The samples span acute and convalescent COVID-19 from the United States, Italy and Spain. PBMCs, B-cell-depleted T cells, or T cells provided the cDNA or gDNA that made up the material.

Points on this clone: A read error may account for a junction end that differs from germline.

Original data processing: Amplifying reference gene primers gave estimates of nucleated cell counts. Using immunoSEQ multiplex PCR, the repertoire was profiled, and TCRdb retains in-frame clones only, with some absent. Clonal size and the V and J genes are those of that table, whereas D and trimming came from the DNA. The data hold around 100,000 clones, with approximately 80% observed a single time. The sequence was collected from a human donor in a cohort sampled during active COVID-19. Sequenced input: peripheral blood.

CDR3 loop: CASSPRQAGGPNMDF. The CDR3 DNA reads TGTGCCAGCTCACCACGACAAGCGGGAGGGCCAAATATGGACTTC. The V and J genes are TRBV18 and TRBJ2-7, with 10 bases identical to TRBD2. CDR1 is KGHSH and CDR2 is LQKENI in the germline V gene. The length of the CDR3 is 15 residues.